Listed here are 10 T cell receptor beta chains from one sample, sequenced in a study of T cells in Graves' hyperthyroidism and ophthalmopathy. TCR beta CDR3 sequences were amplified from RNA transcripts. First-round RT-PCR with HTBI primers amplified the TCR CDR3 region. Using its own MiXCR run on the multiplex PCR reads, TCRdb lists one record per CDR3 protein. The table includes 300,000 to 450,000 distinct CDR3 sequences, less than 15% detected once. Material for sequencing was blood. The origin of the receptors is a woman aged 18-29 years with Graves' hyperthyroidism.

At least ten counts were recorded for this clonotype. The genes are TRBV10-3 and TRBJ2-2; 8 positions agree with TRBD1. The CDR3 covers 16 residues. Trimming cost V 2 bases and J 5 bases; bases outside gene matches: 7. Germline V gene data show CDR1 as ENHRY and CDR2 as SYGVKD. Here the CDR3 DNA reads TGTGCCATCAGTGAGCGGACAGGGAAGACGACCGGGGAGCTGTTTTTT. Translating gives CAISERTGKTTGELFF.

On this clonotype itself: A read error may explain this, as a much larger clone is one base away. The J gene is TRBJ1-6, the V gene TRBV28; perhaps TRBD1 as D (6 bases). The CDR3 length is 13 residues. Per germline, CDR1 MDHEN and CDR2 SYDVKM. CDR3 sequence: CASSTGMGSPPHF. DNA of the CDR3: TGTGCCAGCTCAACAGGGATGGGCTCACCCCCCCACTTT.

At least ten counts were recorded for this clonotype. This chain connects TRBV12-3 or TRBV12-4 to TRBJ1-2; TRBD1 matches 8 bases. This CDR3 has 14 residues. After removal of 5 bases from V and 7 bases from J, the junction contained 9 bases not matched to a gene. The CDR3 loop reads CASSRTGMFTGYTF. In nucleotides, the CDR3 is TGTGCCAGCAGTAGGACAGGGATGTTTACTGGCTACACCTTC.

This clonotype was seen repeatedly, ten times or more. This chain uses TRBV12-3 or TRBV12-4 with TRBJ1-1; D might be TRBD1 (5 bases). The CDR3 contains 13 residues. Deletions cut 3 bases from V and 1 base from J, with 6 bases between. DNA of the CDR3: TGTGCCAGCAGTTTGGGGGAGAACACTGAAGCTTTCTTT. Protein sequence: CASSLGENTEAFF.

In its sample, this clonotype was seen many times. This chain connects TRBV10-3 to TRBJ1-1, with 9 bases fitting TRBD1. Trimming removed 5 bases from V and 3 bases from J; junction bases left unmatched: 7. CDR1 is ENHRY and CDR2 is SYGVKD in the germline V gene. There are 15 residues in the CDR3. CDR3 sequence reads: CAISPGTGPDTEAFF. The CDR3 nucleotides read TGTGCCATCAGTCCCGGGACAGGGCCGGACACTGAAGCTTTCTTT.

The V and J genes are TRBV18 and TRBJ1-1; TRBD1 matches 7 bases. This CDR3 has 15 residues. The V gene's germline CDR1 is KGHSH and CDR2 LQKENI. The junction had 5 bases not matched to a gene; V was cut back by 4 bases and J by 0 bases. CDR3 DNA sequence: TGTGCCAGCTCACACGACAGGGATATGAACACTGAAGCTTTCTTT. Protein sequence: CASSHDRDMNTEAFF.

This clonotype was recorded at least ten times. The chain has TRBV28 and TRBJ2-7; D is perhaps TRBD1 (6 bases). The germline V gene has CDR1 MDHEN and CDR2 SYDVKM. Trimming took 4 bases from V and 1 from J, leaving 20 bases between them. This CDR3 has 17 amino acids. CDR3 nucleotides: TGTGCCAGCAGTTACCGCCGGGCGACAGGAGCTTCCTACGAGCAGTACTTC. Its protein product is CASSYRRATGASYEQYF.

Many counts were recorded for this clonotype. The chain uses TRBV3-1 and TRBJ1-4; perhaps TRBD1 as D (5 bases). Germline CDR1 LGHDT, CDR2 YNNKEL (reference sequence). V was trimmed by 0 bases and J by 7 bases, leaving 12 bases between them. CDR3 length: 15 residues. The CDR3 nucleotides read TGTGCCAGCAGCCAAGATTGGGGCACGACTGAAAAACTGTTTTTT. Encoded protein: CASSQDWGTTEKLFF.

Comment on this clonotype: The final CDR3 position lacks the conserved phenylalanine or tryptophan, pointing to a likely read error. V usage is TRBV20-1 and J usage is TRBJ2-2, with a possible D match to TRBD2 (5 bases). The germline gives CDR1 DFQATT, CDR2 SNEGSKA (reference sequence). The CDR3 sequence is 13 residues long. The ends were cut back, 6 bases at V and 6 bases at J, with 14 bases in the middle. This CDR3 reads CSARTRPSGELFL. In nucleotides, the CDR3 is TGCAGTGCCAGAACTAGACCCTCCGGGGAGCTGTTTCTT.

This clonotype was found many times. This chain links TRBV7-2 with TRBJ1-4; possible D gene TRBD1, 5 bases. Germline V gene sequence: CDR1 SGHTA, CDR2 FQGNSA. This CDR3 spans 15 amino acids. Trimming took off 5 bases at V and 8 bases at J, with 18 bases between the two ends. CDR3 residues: CASSQQSGTGEKLFF. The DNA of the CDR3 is TGTGCCAGCAGCCAGCAGTCCGGGACGGGGGAAAAACTGTTTTTT.